This T cell receptor beta chain was identified during a study of cytotoxic CD8 clonotypes in ibrutinib-treated CLL. This clone was recorded only once. Looked up from germline, CDR1 is MNHEY and CDR2 is SVGAGI. The V end was cut by 7 bases, the J end by 4 bases, with 14 bases between. CDR3 length: 13 residues. Method: immunoSEQ multiplex PCR; TCRdb's copy keeps in-frame clones and lacks some. Here the sample spans tens of thousands of clones, approximately 65% being singletons. Sample: PBMCs, taken after 24 months of ibrutinib treatment. The receptor's source is a human donor with chronic lymphocytic leukemia. The chain combines TRBV6-5 with TRBJ2-7; D remains ambiguous. The chain's CDR3 is CASNSPAGYEQYF. The CDR3 nucleotides are TGTGCCAGCAATAGTCCAGCTGGGTACGAGCAGTACTTC.